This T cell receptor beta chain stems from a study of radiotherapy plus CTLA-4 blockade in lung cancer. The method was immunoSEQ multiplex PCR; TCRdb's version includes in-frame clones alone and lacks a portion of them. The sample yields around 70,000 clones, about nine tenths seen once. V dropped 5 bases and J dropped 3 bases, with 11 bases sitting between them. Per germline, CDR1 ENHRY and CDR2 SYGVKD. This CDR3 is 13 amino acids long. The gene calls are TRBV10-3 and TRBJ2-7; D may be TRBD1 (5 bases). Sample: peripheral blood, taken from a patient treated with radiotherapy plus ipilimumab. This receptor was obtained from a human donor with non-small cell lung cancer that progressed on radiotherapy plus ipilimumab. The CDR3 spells CAISRNQGYEQYF. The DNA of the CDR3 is TGTGCCATCAGTCGTAACCAGGGCTACGAGCAGTACTTC.